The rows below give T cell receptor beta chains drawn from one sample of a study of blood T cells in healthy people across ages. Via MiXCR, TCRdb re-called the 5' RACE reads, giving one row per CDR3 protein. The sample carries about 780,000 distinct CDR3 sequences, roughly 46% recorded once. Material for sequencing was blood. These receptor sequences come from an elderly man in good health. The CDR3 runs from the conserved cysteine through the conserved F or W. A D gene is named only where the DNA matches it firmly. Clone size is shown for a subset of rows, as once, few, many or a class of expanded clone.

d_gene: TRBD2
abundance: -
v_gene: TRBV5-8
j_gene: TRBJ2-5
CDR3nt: TGTGCCAGCAGCTTGATGCCGACTAGCCTGGGGGAGACCCAGTACTTC
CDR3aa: CASSLMPTSLGETQYF

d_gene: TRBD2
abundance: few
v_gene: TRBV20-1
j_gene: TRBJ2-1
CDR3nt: TGCAGTGCTAGAGAGGCCCTAGCGGGGCACAATGAGCAGTTCTTC
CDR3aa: CSAREALAGHNEQFF

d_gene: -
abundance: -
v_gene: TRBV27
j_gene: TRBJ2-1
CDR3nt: TGTGCCAGCAGTGTTACACTAAGCACCTACAATGAGCAGTTCTTC
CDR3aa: CASSVTLSTYNEQFF

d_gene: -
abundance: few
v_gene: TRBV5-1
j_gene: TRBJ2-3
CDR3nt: TGCGCCAGCAGCTTGGCACACAGGAGCACAGATACGCAGTATTTT
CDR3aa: CASSLAHRSTDTQYF

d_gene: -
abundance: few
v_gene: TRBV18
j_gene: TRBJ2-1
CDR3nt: TGTGCCAGCTCACCAGGGGGGCTAGTTGTCTACAATGAGCAGTTCTTC
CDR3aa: CASSPGGLVVYNEQFF

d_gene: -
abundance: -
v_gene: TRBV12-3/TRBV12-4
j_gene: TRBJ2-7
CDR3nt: TGTGCCAGTAGTTTGAGTCGATCCGGCGAGCAGTACTTC
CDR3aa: CASSLSRSGEQYF

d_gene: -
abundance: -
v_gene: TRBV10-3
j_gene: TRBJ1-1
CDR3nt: TGTGCCATCAGTGAGTCGGAAGCCCTTGCAACTGAAGCTTTCTTT
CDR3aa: CAISESEALATEAFF

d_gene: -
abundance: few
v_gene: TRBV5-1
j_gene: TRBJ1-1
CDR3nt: TGCGCCAGCAGCTCCGGGGACACGATGAACACTGAAGCTTTCTTT
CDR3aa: CASSSGDTMNTEAFF

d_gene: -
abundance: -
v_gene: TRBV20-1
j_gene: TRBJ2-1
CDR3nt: TGCAGTGCTGGGAGACAGGGCGGGATGAGATACAATGAGCAGTTCTTC
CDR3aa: CSAGRQGGMRYNEQFF

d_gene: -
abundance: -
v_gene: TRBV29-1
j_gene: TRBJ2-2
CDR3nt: TGCAGCGTTGAAACTGGGAACACCGGGGAGCTGTTTTTT
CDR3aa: CSVETGNTGELFF

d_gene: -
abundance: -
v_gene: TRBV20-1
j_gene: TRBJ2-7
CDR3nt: TGCAGTGCTAGAGATAGGCGGGGAGGAGGACGGGAGCAGTACTTC
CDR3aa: CSARDRRGGGREQYF